Listed here are 19 T cell receptor beta chains from one sample, sequenced in a study of T cells expressing NK-cell markers. TCRdb reprocessed the 5' RACE reads and reports one entry per CDR3 protein, with no DNA. This sample lists fewer than 400,000 distinct CDR3 sequences; its ten largest clones have around 10%. Sample: blood T cells: a sorted CD56 or NKG2C T cell subset, CD4+ or CD8+ T cells, or bulk PBMC T cells (not recorded which). The origin of the receptors is a woman aged 50 to 60 in good health.

V gene TRBV4-2 combines with J gene TRBJ2-3. Germline CDR1 LGHNA, CDR2 YNFKEQ. This CDR3 region has 15 residues. CDR3 sequence: CASSSRPDRTDTQYF.

This chain joins TRBV10-3 and TRBJ2-7; the D call from TCRdb, TRBD2, cannot be confirmed without DNA. Looked up from germline, CDR1 is ENHRY and CDR2 is SYGVKD. This CDR3 comprises 17 residues. CDR3 amino acids: CAISRRTLAGVGYEQYF.

The V gene is TRBV30, the J gene TRBJ2-3; TCRdb's assignment of TRBD1 cannot be checked, as there is no DNA. Germline V CDR1 and CDR2: GTSNPN, SVGIG (reference sequence). The CDR3 covers 12 residues. CDR3 sequence: CAWSTGPDTQYF.

This chain links TRBV7-9 with TRBJ2-5; lacking DNA, the TRBD1 call made by TCRdb goes unchecked. The length of the CDR3 is 16 residues. Per germline, CDR1 SEHNR and CDR2 FQNEAQ (reference sequence). CDR3 in amino acids: CASSLVRTATVETQYF. Drawing the rest from reference TRBV7-9 and TRBJ2-5, the complete variable domain is DTGVSQNPRHKITKRGQNVTFRCDPISEHNRLYWYRQTLGQGPEFLTYFQNEAQLEKSRLLSDRFSAERPKGSFSTLEIQRTEQGDSAMYLCASSLVRTATVETQYFGPGTRLLVL.

This rearrangement joins TRBV12-3 or TRBV12-4 to TRBJ2-4. This CDR3 has 13 residues. The CDR3 region is CASSLAIKNIQYF.

This chain joins TRBV18 and TRBJ2-7; the D call from TCRdb, TRBD2, cannot be confirmed without DNA. Germline assignment: CDR1 KGHSH and CDR2 LQKENI. The CDR3 extends over 17 amino acids. CDR3 protein: CASSTGTRLAESYEQYF.

The chain combines TRBV5-1 with TRBJ2-1. The CDR3 is 15 amino acids. Germline V lookup: CDR1 SGHRS, CDR2 YFSETQ. The CDR3 spells CASSLRASKDNEQFF.

The chain employs TRBV29-1 and TRBJ2-4; there is no DNA to check the TCRdb D call of TRBD1. The CDR3 contains 16 residues. Germline V gene sequence: CDR1 SQVTM, CDR2 ANQGSEA. The CDR3 loop reads CSVGDRDPPAKNIQYF.

The chain carries TRBV2 and TRBJ2-3; TCRdb returns TRBD2, unconfirmable since there is no DNA. This CDR3 is 16 amino acids long. The germline gives CDR1 SNHLY, CDR2 FYNNEI. The CDR3 sequence is CASSESAGLTTDTQYF.

The chain recombines TRBV14 with TRBJ1-2; absent DNA, TCRdb's TRBD1 call cannot be checked. Germline CDR1 and CDR2: SGHDN and FVKESK. This CDR3 spans 16 amino acids. This chain's CDR3 is CASSTQQGRGFDGYTF.

The genes are TRBV15 and TRBJ2-5; no DNA is available, so the TRBD1 call from TCRdb remains unchecked. CDR1 and CDR2 (germline): LNHNV, YYDKDF (reference sequence). The CDR3 sequence is 16 residues long. Here the CDR3 reads CATSRRLRTNQETQYF.

V and J are TRBV6-5 and TRBJ1-1. Germline-derived CDR1 and CDR2 are MNHEY and SVGAGI. The length of the CDR3 is 13 residues. The CDR3 here is CASISGRGGLAFF.

The chain joins TRBV7-9 to TRBJ2-5; TCRdb indicates TRBD2, and absent DNA this call remains unverified. Germline values: CDR1 SEHNR, CDR2 FQNEAQ (reference sequence). This CDR3 spans 17 amino acids. CDR3: CASSSGDAGIKQETQYF.

The CDR3 protein is CATSRDYNARGQETQYF. The chain employs TRBV15 and TRBJ2-5; TCRdb's D gene call, TRBD1, goes unchecked for lack of DNA. The CDR3 is 17 residues long. Germline loops: CDR1 LNHNV, CDR2 YYDKDF (reference sequence).

This chain links TRBV4-1 with TRBJ2-1; with no DNA, the TCRdb D assignment of TRBD2 cannot be verified. This CDR3 spans 15 amino acids. Germline CDR1 MGHRA, CDR2 YSYEKL. CDR3: CASSQGLAPYNEQFF.

The chain is built from TRBV10-3 and TRBJ2-7. The CDR3 contains 13 residues. CDR1 is ENHRY, CDR2 SYGVKD, per germline. CDR3 in amino acids: CAISRTESYEQYF.

This rearrangement joins TRBV20-1 to TRBJ1-1; TCRdb reports TRBD1, a call that lacks DNA to check it against. The CDR3 is 14 amino acids. Germline CDR1 is DFQATT and CDR2 is SNEGSKA (reference sequence). This CDR3 is CSGTERGKNTEAFF.

The rearrangement joins TRBV27 to TRBJ2-7; TCRdb returns TRBD2, unconfirmable since there is no DNA. The CDR3 length is 13 residues. Germline V gives CDR1 MNHEY, CDR2 SMNVEV (reference sequence). This CDR3 reads CASWKREGYEQYF.

The J gene is TRBJ2-6, the V gene TRBV11-2. The CDR3 length is 14 residues. Per the germline V gene, CDR1 is SGHAT and CDR2 is FQNNGV. The CDR3 region is CASSLRVGANVLTF.